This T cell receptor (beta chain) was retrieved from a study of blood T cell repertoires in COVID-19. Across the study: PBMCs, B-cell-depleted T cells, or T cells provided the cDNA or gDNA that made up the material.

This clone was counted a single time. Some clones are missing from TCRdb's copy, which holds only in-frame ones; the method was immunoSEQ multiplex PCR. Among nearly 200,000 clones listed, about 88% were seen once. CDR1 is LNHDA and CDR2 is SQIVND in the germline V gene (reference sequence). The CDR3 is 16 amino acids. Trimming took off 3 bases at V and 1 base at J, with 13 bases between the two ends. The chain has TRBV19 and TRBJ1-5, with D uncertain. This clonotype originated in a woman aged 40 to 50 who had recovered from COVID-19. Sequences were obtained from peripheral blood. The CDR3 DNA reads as TGTGCCAGTAGTATGTTTCGGTTAAAGAGCAATCAGCCCCAGCATTTT. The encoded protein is CASSMFRLKSNQPQHF.